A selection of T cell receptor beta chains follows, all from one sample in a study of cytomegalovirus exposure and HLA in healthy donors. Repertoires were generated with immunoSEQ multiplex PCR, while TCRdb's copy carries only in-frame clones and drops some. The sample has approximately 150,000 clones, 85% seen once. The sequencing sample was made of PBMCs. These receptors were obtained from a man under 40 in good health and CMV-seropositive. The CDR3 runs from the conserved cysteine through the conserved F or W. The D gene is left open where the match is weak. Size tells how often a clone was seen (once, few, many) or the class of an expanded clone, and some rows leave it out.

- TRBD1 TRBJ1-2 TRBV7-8 TGTGCCAGCAGCCCGAAGGACAGGGGATATGGCTACACCTTC CASSPKDRGYGYTF
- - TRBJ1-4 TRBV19 TGTGCCAGTAGTCCACAGCATGGAGGGGAAAAACTGTTTTTT CASSPQHGGEKLFF
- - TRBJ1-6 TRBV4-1 TGCGCCAGCAGCCAAGATCTCACAGGGTGGGATAATTCACCCCTCCACTTT CASSQDLTGWDNSPLHF
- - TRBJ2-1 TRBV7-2 TGTGCCAGCAGCTCGACGGGCAATGAGCAGTTCTTC CASSSTGNEQFF
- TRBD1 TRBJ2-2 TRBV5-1 TGCGCCAGCAGCACAAGGACAGGGGACACCGGGGAGCTGTTTTTT CASSTRTGDTGELFF
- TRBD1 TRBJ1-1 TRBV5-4 TGTGCCAGCAGCCCGGAGGGGACAGGGGGCCGGACTGAAGCTTTCTTT CASSPEGTGGRTEAFF
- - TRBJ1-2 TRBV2 TGTGCCAGCAGTGAAACGGGGTCGGATGGCTACACCTTC CASSETGSDGYTF
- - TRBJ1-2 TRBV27 TGTGCCAGCAGACTCCTCGTTGACTATGGCTACACCTTC CASRLLVDYGYTF
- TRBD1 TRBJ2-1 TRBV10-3 TGTGCCATCAGTGAAGCGTGGACAGGGGGCGGTGAGCAGTTCTTC CAISEAWTGGGEQFF
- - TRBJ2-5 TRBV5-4 TGTGCCAGCAGGGAGATTGGGGACTTCGGAGGGGAGACCCAGTACTTC CASREIGDFGGETQYF
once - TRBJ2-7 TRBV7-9 TGTGCCAGCAGCCCCACCCTCGGGTACGAGCAGTACTTC CASSPTLGYEQYF
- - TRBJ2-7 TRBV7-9 TGTGCCAGCAGCGACCAGGATTACGAGCAGTACTTC CASSDQDYEQYF
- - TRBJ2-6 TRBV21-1 TGTGCCAGCAGCAGCGGCAGGTTTGTTCGGGGGGTCAGCTCTGGGGCCAACGTCCTGACTTTC CASSSGRFVRGVSSGANVLTF
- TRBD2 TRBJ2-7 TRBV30 TGTGCCTGGGACAAGCGGGGGCCTGAGGGCTCCTACGAGCAGTACTTC CAWDKRGPEGSYEQYF
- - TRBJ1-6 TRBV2 TGTGCCAGCAGTGAATGGAAGGGAGGCGATAATTCACCCCTCCACTTT CASSEWKGGDNSPLHF
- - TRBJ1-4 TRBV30 TGTGCCACCGGGAGTCGCCCCGGTGAAAAACTGTTTTTT CATGSRPGEKLFF
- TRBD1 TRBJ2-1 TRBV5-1 TGCGCCAGCAGCTTGACAGGGGGCATTGATGAGCAGTTCTTC CASSLTGGIDEQFF
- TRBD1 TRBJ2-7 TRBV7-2 TGTGCCAGCAGCTTGACAGGGTCTACCTACGAGCAGTACTTC CASSLTGSTYEQYF
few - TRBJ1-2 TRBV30 TGTGCCTGGAGTGTAGACAGCTTAGCTAACTATGGCTACACCTTC CAWSVDSLANYGYTF
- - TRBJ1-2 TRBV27 TGTGCCAGCAAAAGTGCAGGGGACGTTCTGGACTATGGCTACACCTTC CASKSAGDVLDYGYTF
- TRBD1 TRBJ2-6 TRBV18 TGTGCCAGCTCACCCGACAGGGCAGGCGGGGCCAACGTCCTGACTTTC CASSPDRAGGANVLTF
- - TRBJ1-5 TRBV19 TGTGCCAGTAGTATCGGACAGTTTAGGCCCAATCAGCCCCAGCATTTT CASSIGQFRPNQPQHF
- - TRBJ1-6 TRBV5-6 TGTGCCAGCAGCTTGGTTCCAGGGTGGAGTAATTCACCCCTCCACTTT CASSLVPGWSNSPLHF
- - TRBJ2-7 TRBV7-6 TGTGCCAGCAGCTCGGGGGGGACAGCCTACGAGCAGTACTTC CASSSGGTAYEQYF
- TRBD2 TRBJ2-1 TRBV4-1 TGCGCCAGCAGCCAAGTCGCTAGCGGGGGACCATCCTACAATGAGCAGTTCTTC CASSQVASGGPSYNEQFF
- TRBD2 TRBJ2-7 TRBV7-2 TGTGCCAGCAGCTCATCCCGGGGGGGCGAGCAGTACTTC CASSSSRGGEQYF
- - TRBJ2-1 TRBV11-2 TGTGCCAGCAGCTTTTCCTCAGGGAGGTTTCGTACTGAGCAGTTCTTC CASSFSSGRFRTEQFF
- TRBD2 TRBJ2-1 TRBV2 TGTGCCAGCAGTGAGAGCGGGGCCATCAATGAGCAGTTCTTC CASSESGAINEQFF
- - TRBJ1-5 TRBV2 TGTGCCAGCAGTGAAGAACAGGGCTATAGCCAGCCCCAGCATTTT CASSEEQGYSQPQHF
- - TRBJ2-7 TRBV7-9 TGTGCCAGCAGCTCCCTGTCCTACGAGCAGTACTTC CASSSLSYEQYF
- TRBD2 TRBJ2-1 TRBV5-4 TGTGCCAGCAGCTTGGAGGCGGGGGGGGCGGACAATGAGCAGTTCTTC CASSLEAGGADNEQFF
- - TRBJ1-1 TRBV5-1 TGCGCCAGCAGCTTGGTTGGGAGTGTGAACACTGAAGCTTTCTTT CASSLVGSVNTEAFF
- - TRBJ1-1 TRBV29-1 TGCAGCGTTGAGCAACAGACACCCACTGAAGCTTTCTTT CSVEQQTPTEAFF
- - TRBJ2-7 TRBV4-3 TGCGCCAGCAGCCACAGCGGCGGTAACTACGAGCAGTATTTC CASSHSGGNYEQYF
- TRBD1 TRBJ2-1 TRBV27 TGTGCCAGCAGCACAGGGGCCACCTACAATGAGCAGTTCTTC CASSTGATYNEQFF
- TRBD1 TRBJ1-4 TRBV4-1 TGCGCCAGCAGCCCGATTGGGACAGCAGTCACGAAACTGTTTTTT CASSPIGTAVTKLFF
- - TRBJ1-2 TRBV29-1 TGCAGCGTTGCCCGAGGGTATGGCTACACCTTC CSVARGYGYTF
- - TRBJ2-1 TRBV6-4 TGTGCCAGCAGCGCGGGACTGGAAAACAATGAGCAGTTCTTC CASSAGLENNEQFF
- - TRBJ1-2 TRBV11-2 TGTGCCAGCAGCCGGCAGGAGGACTATGGCTACACCTTC CASSRQEDYGYTF
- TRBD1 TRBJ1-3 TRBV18 TGTGCCAGCACACCAATGGCAGGGGGCGTTGGGTCTGGAAACACCATATATTTT CASTPMAGGVGSGNTIYF